The clone carrying this T cell receptor (beta chain) was seen ten or more times. The CDR3 covers 13 residues. V lost 4 bases, J lost 5 bases, and 12 bases lay in between. CDR1 and CDR2 (germline): MNHEY, SVGEGT. This sample stems from a study of T cells in Graves' hyperthyroidism and ophthalmopathy. From RNA transcripts, TCR beta CDR3 regions were amplified. The HTBI primer set was used in a first-round RT-PCR of the TCR CDR3. TCRdb reanalysed the multiplex PCR reads using MiXCR and keeps one entry per CDR3 protein. This table holds over 250,000 distinct CDR3 sequences, about a sixth found once. Subjects with ophthalmopathy showed a Clinical Activity Score no lower than 3, a NOSPECS grade no lower than 4, and a duration shorter than 3 months. Patients showing uncontrolled infection, other autoimmune disease, pregnancy or lactation were ineligible.

Source material: blood. This TCR derives from a woman between 55 and 75 years old with Graves' ophthalmopathy. The chain is built from TRBV6-2 or TRBV6-3 and TRBJ2-7, with D unclear. CDR3 residues: CASSSRARNEQYF. The CDR3 bases are TGTGCCAGCAGTTCCCGCGCGCGGAACGAGCAGTACTTC.